This TCR beta chain came from a study of preoperative IRX-2 immunotherapy in early breast cancer. Stated treatment: preoperative locoregional IRX-2 cytokine immunotherapy. Patients received preoperative, locoregional IRX-2 cytokine immunotherapy in a phase Ib study. Produced via immunoSEQ multiplex PCR; TCRdb's table is partial and in-frame only. Of 30,000 to 45,000 clones listed, roughly four fifths are singletons. Germline V CDR1 and CDR2: MNHGY, SAAAGT. This CDR3 comprises 16 residues. V lost 0 bases, J lost 1 base, and 7 bases lay in between. The sequence was collected from a human donor with breast cancer. Sample: lymph node tissue, taken after IRX-2 immunotherapy. The chain has TRBV6-8 and TRBJ1-6, with D possibly matching TRBD1 (5 bases). The CDR3 loop reads CASSYSGGSYNSPLHF. CDR3 sequence (DNA): TGTGCCAGCAGTTACTCGGGGGGTTCCTATAATTCACCCCTCCACTTT.